The 9 T cell receptor beta chains below come from one sample, sequenced in a study of blood T cells in healthy people across ages. Primers used in a second PCR of about 6 to 11 cycles were a sample-barcoded 5' primer and a J-beta primer mix. TCRdb independently ran MiXCR on the 5' RACE reads; one entry per CDR3 protein. The table shows 800,000 or so distinct CDR3 sequences, with 20% to 25% occurring only once. The sample was also linked to a second study, of T cells of mothers and their children.

The source material was blood. These receptors were obtained from a boy younger than 18 in good health.

The chain joins TRBV6-2 or TRBV6-3 to TRBJ2-5, with 10 bases that match TRBD2. The CDR3 contains 15 residues. After removal of 2 bases from V and 4 bases from J, the junction contained 4 bases not matched to a gene. Germline V gene data show CDR1 as MNHEY and CDR2 as SVGEGT. CDR3 bases: TGTGCCAGCAGTTACATTTCTAGCGGGGGAGAGACCCAGTACTTC. Translating gives CASSYISSGGETQYF.

Comment on this clonotype: Relative to the germline gene, one junction end is altered; a read error may explain this. The chain links TRBV5-6 to TRBJ1-2; D is possibly TRBD1 (6 bases). CDR1 is SGHDT, CDR2 YYEEEE, per germline. The CDR3 contains 15 residues. CDR3: CARSELQGSNYGYTF. The CDR3 coding sequence is TGTGCCCGCAGCGAACTACAGGGCTCCAACTATGGCTACACCTTC.

Remarks on this clonotype: The junction departs from germline at one end; a sequencing error may be responsible. The chain couples TRBV20-1 to TRBJ1-6; TRBD1 aligns across 7 bases. Germline assignment: CDR1 DFQATT and CDR2 SNEGSKA (reference sequence). The CDR3 is 14 residues long. The CDR3: CSAPRQGDNSPLHF. CDR3 sequence (DNA): TGCAGTGCTCCGAGACAGGGTGATAATTCGCCCCTCCACTTT.

The rearrangement uses TRBV2 and TRBJ2-7, with D unresolved. The assigned J gene may be wrong: the sequence end matches TRBJ2-1 better. CDR1 SNHLY and CDR2 FYNNEI come from the germline V gene. This CDR3 contains 12 residues. Written as DNA, the CDR3 is TGTGCCAGCAAGGACCAGTACAATGAGCAGTTCTTC. Its translation is CASKDQYNEQFF.

This clonotype was detected only a few times. The V and J genes are TRBV7-3 and TRBJ2-5; D perhaps matches TRBD2 (5 bases). Germline values: CDR1 SGHTA, CDR2 FQGTGA. The CDR3 covers 17 residues. V lost 0 bases, J lost 7 bases, and 21 bases lay in between. The CDR3 sequence is CASSLTGLSAGMGTQYF. In DNA, the CDR3 is TGTGCCAGCAGCTTAACTGGGCTGTCGGCCGGGATGGGGACCCAGTACTTC. Combining the CDR3 with reference TRBV7-3 and TRBJ2-5 gives the whole variable domain GAGVSQTPSNKVTEKGKYVELRCDPISGHTALYWYRQSLGQGPEFLIYFQGTGAADDSGLPNDRFFAVRPEGSVSTLKIQRTERGDSAVYLCASSLTGLSAGMGTQYFGPGTRLLVL.

The chain links TRBV28 to TRBJ2-7; 8 bases line up with TRBD1. CDR1 is MDHEN, CDR2 SYDVKM, per germline. The J segment lost 1 base and the V segment lost 8 bases, leaving 7 bases of the junction unmatched. This CDR3 spans 14 amino acids. The CDR3 nucleotides read TGTGCCAGCCTCGGACAGGGTAATTCCTACGAGCAGTACTTC. Translation: CASLGQGNSYEQYF.

The sample holds a few counts of this clonotype. The chain is built from TRBV14 and TRBJ2-2; no firm D call. The CDR3 spans 15 residues. CDR1 and CDR2 (germline): SGHDN, FVKESK. Trimming took off 4 bases at V and 3 bases at J, with 12 bases between the two ends. The CDR3 sequence is CASSPGPPDTGELFF. The CDR3, as DNA: TGTGCCAGCAGCCCGGGCCCACCGGACACCGGGGAGCTGTTTTTT.

The chain couples TRBV2 to TRBJ2-1; unclear D gene. Germline CDR1 is SNHLY and CDR2 is FYNNEI. CDR3 length equals 16 residues. Trimming left V 7 bases short and J 4 bases short, with 20 bases between. The CDR3 bases are TGTGCCAGCATCTACCTCGACCTTGTATCGTACAATGAGCAGTTCTTC. Protein: CASIYLDLVSYNEQFF.

This clonotype was seen more than once but under ten times. The V and J genes are TRBV7-2 and TRBJ2-7; possibly TRBD2 for D (5 bases). Germline values: CDR1 SGHTA, CDR2 FQGNSA. This CDR3 is built from 13 residues. With 0 bases removed from V and 3 bases from J, the gap between germline ends came to 6 bases. CDR3 bases: TGTGCCAGCAGCTTAGCCGAGGGCTACGAGCAGTACTTC. Translating gives CASSLAEGYEQYF.